The clone carrying this TCR beta chain was seen once. Its antigen remains unknown. This entry belongs to a study of T cell responses to AZD1222 COVID-19 vaccine. The J segment lost 6 bases and the V segment lost 6 bases, leaving 3 bases of the junction unmatched. The CDR3 loop spans 12 amino acids. The V gene's germline CDR1 is MNHEY and CDR2 SVGAGI. Profiled with immunoSEQ multiplex PCR; TCRdb holds only in-frame clones, not every one. The repertoire holds about 140,000 clones, with 92% as singletons. Broader study findings: With two AZD1222 doses given, Spike-specific TCR breadth and depth both rose. Nearly half of unique spike-specific TCRs reportedly avoided B.1.351 and B.1.1.7 mutated regions. A mostly white British donor set with more females was recruited, and clonal diversity was possibly underestimated.

The TCR originated in an adult who received the AZD1222 COVID-19 vaccine. V gene TRBV6-5 combines with J gene TRBJ2-7; 9 bases align to TRBD1. The sequencing used peripheral blood, collected 28 days after the second AZD1222 dose. This chain's CDR3 is CASRGQGFEQYF. The DNA for the CDR3 is TGTGCCAGCAGGGGACAGGGCTTCGAGCAGTACTTC.